This T cell receptor (beta chain) was captured by sequencing in a study of Ad26.COV2.S vaccination and SARS-CoV-2 variants. As for the study in general: Once, or twice with 56 days between doses, Ad26.COV2.S was given intramuscularly. General study results and limits: Marked by substantial breadth, spike-specific CD8+ and CD4+ T cell responses were reportedly seen after vaccination. Vaccine recipients had higher spike-specific TCR breadth than placebo recipients.

The CDR3 sequence is 13 residues long. V gave up 3 bases and J gave up 1 base, with 10 bases separating them. Per the germline V gene, CDR1 is DFQATT and CDR2 is SNEGSKA (reference sequence). Treatment of the sample: about 20 received Ad26.COV2.S at low or high dose, single or two shots; five or six received placebo; per-sample allocation not given. Day 63 following the first vaccine or placebo injection was when the samples were taken. An Ad26 vector expressing Wuhan-strain SARS-CoV-2 spike served as the vaccine. TCRdb keeps only in-frame clones here, not all; method: immunoSEQ multiplex PCR. The data show more than 300,000 clones, 86% seen once. This clone was seen a handful of times. The antigen is undetermined. Other nucleotide sequences from this sample produce the same CDR3.

The J gene is TRBJ2-7, the V gene TRBV20-1; D is ambiguous. This sequence originates from a person aged 18-60 years who received the Ad26.COV2.S COVID-19 vaccine or a placebo. The sample here was peripheral blood, taken in a trial of Ad26.COV2.S vaccine versus placebo. CDR3: CSASSSLSYEQYF. DNA for the CDR3: TGCAGTGCTAGTTCCAGCCTTTCCTACGAGCAGTACTTC.